Following are 29 T cell receptor beta chains from one sample sequenced in a study of blood T cell repertoires in COVID-19. The table came from immunoSEQ multiplex PCR; TCRdb's copy has only in-frame clones and leaves some out. The sample lists some 290,000 clones; 90% were seen once. Sample: peripheral blood. The receptors here all came from a middle-aged woman with COVID-19, enrolled during active disease.

The chain uses TRBV7-2 and TRBJ2-7; TRBD1 matches at 9 bases. Germline CDR1 reads SGHTA; CDR2 reads FQGNSA. V trimming: 4 bases; J trimming: 4 bases; junction bases outside the gene matches: 8. This CDR3 is built from 15 residues. CDR3 nucleotide sequence: TGTGCCAGCAGCTCCCCCGGGACAGGGAGATACGAGCAGTACTTC. It specifies CASSSPGTGRYEQYF.

This clone has a handful of counts. CDR3: CASSLQAGGGNQPQHF. The CDR3 DNA reads TGTGCCAGCAGTTTACAGGCCGGGGGTGGCAATCAGCCCCAGCATTTT. The chain carries TRBV28 and TRBJ1-5; D perhaps matches TRBD1 (5 bases). Trimming took off 2 bases at V and 2 bases at J, with 13 bases between the two ends. CDR3 size: 16 residues. The germline V gene encodes CDR1 MDHEN and CDR2 SYDVKM.

V is TRBV7-3 and J is TRBJ2-7, with 9 bases that match TRBD2. The CDR3 runs to 16 residues. V dropped 1 base and J dropped 0; count of bases not matched to a gene: 4. CDR1 is SGHTA, CDR2 FQGTGA, per germline. CDR3 DNA: TGTGCCAGCAGCTTAAGGGAGCGGGGGGTCTCCTACGAGCAGTACTTC. Protein: CASSLRERGVSYEQYF.

The chain joins TRBV28 to TRBJ2-3; 10 positions match TRBD1. This CDR3 has 15 amino acids. From germline, CDR1 is MDHEN and CDR2 SYDVKM. V trimming: 6 bases; J trimming: 5 bases; junction bases outside the gene matches: 8. DNA of the CDR3: TGTGCCAGCAGGGGACCGGGACAGGGGTTAGATACGCAGTATTTT. Protein: CASRGPGQGLDTQYF.

This clone was recorded only once. Other nucleotide sequences from this sample produce the same CDR3. The CDR3 loop reads CASSFGLAGSTDTQYF. The CDR3 nucleotides are TGCGCCAGCAGCTTTGGACTAGCGGGAAGCACAGATACGCAGTATTTT. This chain links TRBV5-1 with TRBJ2-3, with TRBD2 matching over 12 bases. The V gene end was trimmed by 2 bases and the J gene end by 0 bases; junction bases not matched to a gene: 1. The CDR3 extends over 16 amino acids. The germline V gene has CDR1 SGHRS and CDR2 YFSETQ. The entire variable domain, with the rest obtained from reference TRBV5-1 and TRBJ2-3, is as follows: KAGVTQTPRYLIKTRGQQVTLSCSPISGHRSVSWYQQTPGQGLQFLFEYFSETQRNKGNFPGRFSGRQFSNSRSEMNVSTLELGDSALYLCASSFGLAGSTDTQYFGPGTRLTVL.

The CDR3 reads CASSQESLQGGNTIYF. CDR3 sequence (DNA): TGTGCCAGCAGCCAAGAATCATTGCAGGGAGGAAACACCATATATTTT. V usage is TRBV3-1 (or the pseudogene TRBV3-2) and J usage is TRBJ1-3; D possibly corresponds to TRBD1 (5 bases). The CDR3 sequence is 16 residues long. Germline CDR1 and CDR2: LGHDT and YNNKEL (reference sequence). Trimming pared 0 bases from V and 4 bases from J, leaving 13 bases between.

There are a few counts of this clone. The chain carries TRBV19 and TRBJ2-1; D perhaps matches TRBD2 (6 bases). The germline V gene has CDR1 LNHDA and CDR2 SQIVND (reference sequence). V lost 2 bases and J lost 0, with 11 bases in between. The CDR3 extends over 16 amino acids. CDR3 coding DNA: TGTGCCAGTAGTATAAATGGGAGGAGCTCCTACAATGAGCAGTTCTTC. This sequence encodes CASSINGRSSYNEQFF.

This chain connects TRBV6-5 to TRBJ2-4; D possibly corresponds to TRBD2 (6 bases). Germline V gene data show CDR1 as MNHEY and CDR2 as SVGAGI. The CDR3 contains 15 residues. Deletions cut 0 bases from V and 5 bases from J, with 11 bases between. The CDR3 sequence: CASSYSGGIENIQYF. CDR3 coding DNA: TGTGCCAGCAGTTACTCTGGGGGGATCGAAAACATTCAGTACTTC.

The rearrangement links TRBV28 to TRBJ2-7; D gene unclear. The CDR3 extends over 12 amino acids. The germline V gene encodes CDR1 MDHEN and CDR2 SYDVKM. The germline V and J ends were trimmed by 8 bases and 0 bases, with 8 bases remaining between them. CDR3 sequence: CASQQSSYEQYF. DNA for the CDR3: TGTGCCAGCCAACAAAGCTCCTACGAGCAGTACTTC.

This chain links TRBV28 with TRBJ2-1; TRBD2 matches 10 bases. Trimming cost V 7 bases and J 4 bases; bases outside gene matches: 4. This CDR3 is built from 14 residues. Germline V gene data show CDR1 as MDHEN and CDR2 as SYDVKM. The CDR3 here is CASIPSGGYNEQFF. DNA for the CDR3: TGTGCCAGCATTCCTAGCGGGGGTTACAATGAGCAGTTCTTC.

The J gene is TRBJ2-2, the V gene TRBV27; 7 positions agree with TRBD2. J gave up 6 bases and V 5 bases, and 15 bases lay outside the gene matches. This CDR3 is built from 17 residues. Germline V gene data show CDR1 as MNHEY and CDR2 as SMNVEV (reference sequence). CDR3 amino acids: CASSHIPGTIKAGELFF. The DNA of the CDR3 is TGTGCCAGCAGTCACATCCCCGGGACTATAAAGGCCGGGGAGCTGTTTTTT.

This rearrangement joins TRBV5-8 to TRBJ1-1, with a possible D match to TRBD1 (5 bases). V lost 9 bases to trimming and J lost 1 base, with 22 bases between them. Looked up from germline, CDR1 is SGHTS and CDR2 is YDEGEE. The CDR3 spans 16 residues. The CDR3 here is CANKRGGPMRNTEAFF. In nucleotides, the CDR3 is TGTGCCAATAAAAGGGGAGGCCCCATGAGGAACACTGAAGCTTTCTTT.

This sequence joins TRBV6-1 and TRBJ1-1; D remains unclear. In germline, CDR1 is MNHNS, CDR2 SASEGT. The CDR3 runs to 15 residues. Between the trimmed V and J ends, which lost 3 bases and 1 base, there was a span of 12 bases. CDR3 nucleotide sequence: TGTGCCAGCAGTGACATCCTACAGAAGAACACTGAAGCTTTCTTT. This gives the protein CASSDILQKNTEAFF.

The CDR3 region is CASGRDRGRVETQYF. CDR3 nucleotides: TGTGCCAGCGGGCGGGACAGGGGGCGCGTGGAGACCCAGTACTTC. This chain connects TRBV2 to TRBJ2-5; 12 nucleotides line up with TRBD1. The CDR3 extends over 15 amino acids. The trim removed 8 bases at V and 5 bases at J, leaving 9 bases unmatched. The germline V gene encodes CDR1 SNHLY and CDR2 FYNNEI.

V usage is TRBV19 and J usage is TRBJ2-1, with TRBD2 as a possible D gene (6 bases). Trimming shortened V by 3 bases and J by 4 bases, and 13 bases separated the two germline ends. This CDR3 region has 15 residues. Germline V gene data show CDR1 as LNHDA and CDR2 as SQIVND (reference sequence). CDR3 residues: CASSITGATYNEQFF. Here the CDR3 DNA reads TGTGCCAGTAGTATTACGGGAGCAACGTACAATGAGCAGTTCTTC.

The CDR3 coding sequence is TGTGCCAGCAGCCCTCTCGGTGGGACAGGGGTTTACGAGCAGTACTTC. Its translation: CASSPLGGTGVYEQYF. The chain joins TRBV7-2 to TRBJ2-7; 10 positions agree with TRBD1. The trim removed 5 bases at V and 4 bases at J, leaving 11 bases unmatched. The CDR3 is 16 residues long. The germline V gene has CDR1 SGHTA and CDR2 FQGNSA.

V usage is TRBV9 and J usage is TRBJ1-6, with D possibly TRBD1 on 5 matching bases. In germline, CDR1 is SGDLS, CDR2 YYNGEE. The CDR3 has 15 amino acids. V dropped 4 bases and J dropped 7 bases, with 15 bases sitting between them. The CDR3 bases are TGTGCCAGCAGCACCCAAGGGGTCCTGAATTCACCCCTCCACTTT. It is translated as CASSTQGVLNSPLHF.

The gene calls are TRBV7-9 and TRBJ2-1; the D gene is possibly TRBD1 (6 bases). From germline, CDR1 is SEHNR and CDR2 FQNEAQ (reference sequence). The CDR3 contains 11 residues. V shed 3 bases and J shed 15 bases, with 12 bases lying between them. The CDR3 DNA is TGTGCCAGCAGCTTTCAGGGGCGAGGGTTCTTC. Residues: CASSFQGRGFF.

The chain is built from TRBV19 and TRBJ1-5; D is unresolved. CDR1 and CDR2 (germline): LNHDA, SQIVND (reference sequence). V dropped 3 bases and J dropped 4 bases, with 7 bases sitting between them. This CDR3 has 13 amino acids. The CDR3 sequence is CASSISINQPQHF. In DNA form, the CDR3 reads TGTGCCAGTAGTATCAGTATTAATCAGCCCCAGCATTTT.

This CDR3 is CASSLTGGTDTQYF. In DNA, the CDR3 is TGTGCCAGCAGCTTGACAGGGGGCACAGATACGCAGTATTTT. V gene TRBV12-1 combines with J gene TRBJ2-3; TRBD1 was called by the table and not checked on the DNA. TRBV12-1 is a pseudogene segment. The CDR3 covers 14 residues.

The V call is TRBV27, the J call TRBJ1-5; D gene ambiguous. The V gene's germline CDR1 is MNHEY and CDR2 SMNVEV (reference sequence). V dropped 5 bases and J dropped 4 bases, with 12 bases sitting between them. This CDR3 is built from 14 residues. The CDR3 reads CASSAFPYNQPQHF. CDR3 in DNA: TGTGCCAGCAGTGCGTTTCCCTATAATCAGCCCCAGCATTTT.

The rearrangement links TRBV5-1 to TRBJ1-2; tentatively, D is TRBD1 (5 bases). CDR3 length: 17 residues. In germline, CDR1 is SGHRS, CDR2 YFSETQ. Trimming cost V 4 bases and J 3 bases, with 22 bases left between them. The CDR3 is CASSPRDSFLRDYGYTF. CDR3 DNA: TGCGCCAGCAGCCCCCGAGACAGCTTCTTACGGGACTATGGCTACACCTTC.

The chain joins TRBV9 to TRBJ2-5; tentatively, D is TRBD1 (5 bases). Deletions cut 4 bases from V and 5 bases from J, with 12 bases between. There are 13 residues in the CDR3. The V gene's germline CDR1 is SGDLS and CDR2 YYNGEE. CDR3 region: CASSIGAQETQYF. CDR3 nucleotide sequence: TGTGCCAGCAGCATTGGGGCTCAGGAGACCCAGTACTTC. Complete variable domain (other parts from reference TRBV9 and TRBJ2-5): DSGVTQTPKHLITATGQRVTLRCSPRSGDLSVYWYQQSLDQGLQFLIQYYNGEERAKGNILERFSAQQFPDLHSELNLSSLELGDSALYFCASSIGAQETQYFGPGTRLLVL.

V and J are TRBV20-1 and TRBJ1-4; D unresolved. The germline CDR1 and CDR2 sequences are DFQATT and SNEGSKA (reference sequence). This CDR3 comprises 10 residues. The V gene lost 5 bases and the J gene lost 8 bases, with 6 bases spanning the gap. The CDR3 DNA is TGCAGTGCTGGGAGGGAAAAACTGTTTTTT. Its translation is CSAGREKLFF.

This chain uses TRBV28 with TRBJ1-4; D is possibly TRBD1 (5 bases). Germline CDR1 MDHEN, CDR2 SYDVKM. The CDR3 extends over 14 amino acids. The ends were cut back, 4 bases at V and 5 bases at J, with 11 bases in the middle. The CDR3 loop is CASSSTGLNEKLFF. CDR3 DNA sequence: TGTGCCAGCAGTTCTACAGGATTAAATGAAAAACTGTTTTTT.

Here the CDR3 reads CASSSQGVQGPLHF. Written as DNA, the CDR3 is TGTGCCAGCAGCTCACAGGGAGTTCAGGGACCCCTCCACTTT. The rearrangement joins TRBV7-3 to TRBJ1-6; possibly TRBD1 for D (6 bases). V was pared by 4 bases and J by 12 bases, with 16 bases between. The length of the CDR3 is 14 residues. Per the germline V gene, CDR1 is SGHTA and CDR2 is FQGTGA. The full variable domain, with the rest looked up from reference TRBV7-3 and TRBJ1-6, is GAGVSQTPSNKVTEKGKYVELRCDPISGHTALYWYRQSLGQGPEFLIYFQGTGAADDSGLPNDRFFAVRPEGSVSTLKIQRTERGDSAVYLCASSSQGVQGPLHFGNGTRLTVT.

V and J are TRBV4-1 and TRBJ1-5, with a tentative D call TRBD1 (5 bases). The CDR3 contains 14 residues. Germline CDR1 reads MGHRA; CDR2 reads YSYEKL. V gave up 4 bases and J gave up 1 base, with 8 bases separating them. In nucleotides, the CDR3 is TGCGCCAGCAGCCTGACAGAGAGCAATCAGCCCCAGCATTTT. It is translated as CASSLTESNQPQHF.

V and J are TRBV28 and TRBJ1-5, with unresolved D. The CDR3 is made up of 13 amino acids. Germline V gene sequence: CDR1 MDHEN, CDR2 SYDVKM. The V end lost 7 bases, the J end lost 4 bases, and 11 bases lay between the germline ends. Here the CDR3 DNA reads TGTGCCAGCATGAGGCAGTTGAATCAGCCCCAGCATTTT. This codes for CASMRQLNQPQHF. Full variable domain (rest looked up from reference TRBV28 and TRBJ1-5): DVKVTQSSRYLVKRTGEKVFLECVQDMDHENMFWYRQDPGLGLRLIYFSYDVKMKEKGDIPEGYSVSREKKERFSLILESASTNQTSMYLCASMRQLNQPQHFGDGTRLSIL.

The V call is TRBV11-2, the J call TRBJ1-1; TRBD1 is a possible D gene (6 bases). Germline lookup yields CDR1 SGHAT and CDR2 FQNNGV. The V end lost 3 bases, the J end lost 6 bases, and 20 bases lay between the germline ends. The CDR3 runs to 16 residues. CDR3 sequence: CASSFWLGEGGSEAFF. CDR3 nucleotide sequence: TGTGCCAGCAGCTTCTGGCTGGGGGAGGGGGGGTCTGAAGCTTTCTTT. Based on the CDR3 plus reference TRBV11-2 and TRBJ1-1, the full variable domain is EAGVAQSPRYKIIEKRQSVAFWCNPISGHATLYWYQQILGQGPKLLIQFQNNGVVDDSQLPKDRFSAERLKGVDSTLKIQPAKLEDSAVYLCASSFWLGEGGSEAFFGQGTRLTVV.